Listed below are T cell receptor beta chains from one sample, sequenced in a study of technical replicates of blood from a handful of donors. Repertoires were generated with immunoSEQ multiplex PCR, while TCRdb's copy carries only in-frame clones and drops some. The sample carries about 87,000 clones, more than 85% recorded once. Sequencing used T cells isolated from PBMCs. These receptors all come from a human donor in good health. The CDR3 runs from the conserved cysteine through the conserved F or W.

CDR3aa: CASSSITEGVSQPQHF; j_gene: TRBJ1-5; v_gene: TRBV4-1
CDR3aa: CASSKPSRTEAFF; j_gene: TRBJ1-1; v_gene: TRBV19
CDR3aa: CASSSAGPKGGNEQYF; j_gene: TRBJ2-7; v_gene: TRBV7-7
CDR3aa: CASSETPILAGGIFKDTGELFF; j_gene: TRBJ2-2; v_gene: TRBV2
CDR3aa: CASASAGGDTDTQYF; j_gene: TRBJ2-3; v_gene: TRBV19
CDR3aa: CSVEPSGSTNEQFF; j_gene: TRBJ2-1; v_gene: TRBV29-1
CDR3aa: CASSLGGQISYNEQFF; j_gene: TRBJ2-1; v_gene: TRBV5-4
CDR3aa: CASRTLQRANYEQYF; j_gene: TRBJ2-7; v_gene: TRBV28
CDR3aa: CASSLSPHVWEGNNEQFF; j_gene: TRBJ2-1; v_gene: TRBV7-8
CDR3aa: CSVEVAGNTDTQYF; j_gene: TRBJ2-3; v_gene: TRBV29-1
CDR3aa: CASSSQGPNQPQHF; j_gene: TRBJ1-5; v_gene: TRBV11-2
CDR3aa: CASSDSGRGTGELFF; j_gene: TRBJ2-2; v_gene: TRBV6-6
CDR3aa: CASTVGLHSDTQYF; j_gene: TRBJ2-3; v_gene: TRBV9
CDR3aa: CASSLPGVEQFF; j_gene: TRBJ2-1; v_gene: TRBV4-2
CDR3aa: CASSDSPHERAYTDTQYF; j_gene: TRBJ2-3; v_gene: TRBV2
CDR3aa: CASSEGAGGTYEQYF; j_gene: TRBJ2-7; v_gene: TRBV10-1
CDR3aa: CAASGYNEQFF; j_gene: TRBJ2-1; v_gene: TRBV19
CDR3aa: CASSVDGGSTDTQYF; j_gene: TRBJ2-3; v_gene: TRBV9
CDR3aa: CASSLQVSDTQYF; j_gene: TRBJ2-3; v_gene: TRBV5-8
CDR3aa: CASSDSGLEETQYF; j_gene: TRBJ2-5; v_gene: TRBV27
CDR3aa: CASSLLFRGNEKLFF; j_gene: TRBJ1-4; v_gene: TRBV11-2
CDR3aa: CASSREEDYEQYF; j_gene: TRBJ2-7; v_gene: TRBV11-2
CDR3aa: CASSSGQGTFYNEQFF; j_gene: TRBJ2-1; v_gene: TRBV5-6
CDR3aa: CASSIPLADYNEQFF; j_gene: TRBJ2-1; v_gene: TRBV5-1
CDR3aa: CATSRGQQGALSTEAFF; j_gene: TRBJ1-1; v_gene: TRBV15
CDR3aa: CASKGTGGVEQYF; j_gene: TRBJ2-7; v_gene: TRBV2
CDR3aa: CAIHSGLLRGYGYTF; j_gene: TRBJ1-2; v_gene: TRBV6-1
CDR3aa: CATRNGQGSAGNQPQHF; j_gene: TRBJ1-5; v_gene: TRBV15
CDR3aa: CASSDWTGDSSYEQYF; j_gene: TRBJ2-7; v_gene: TRBV5-6
CDR3aa: CASSLRGQGTEAFF; j_gene: TRBJ1-1; v_gene: TRBV5-1
CDR3aa: CASSVGGDSYEQYF; j_gene: TRBJ2-7; v_gene: TRBV9
CDR3aa: CARSPTSGYEQYF; j_gene: TRBJ2-7; v_gene: TRBV5-3
CDR3aa: CASSPFQGGVEQYF; j_gene: TRBJ2-7; v_gene: TRBV9